The T cell receptor (beta chain) described here comes from a study of blood T cells in healthy people across ages. Turning to the study itself: Through template switching, about one barcoded beta molecule was captured per two T cells, as measured in model experiments.

A J-beta primer mix and a sample-barcoded 5' primer were used in a second PCR of about 6 to 12 cycles. TCRdb independently ran MiXCR on the 5' RACE reads; one entry per CDR3 protein. Of 1.5 million to 2 million distinct CDR3 sequences in the sample, roughly 32% were seen once. Of note for this clonotype: Antigen unknown.

Findings of the study overall: Bulk PBMC profiling left naive and antigen-experienced comparisons inconclusive.

Per sample, a minimum of 6.5 million PBMCs were isolated. Material for sequencing was blood. The source is a woman in her twenties or thirties in good health.

The DNA for the CDR3 is TGCAGTGCTTGGCCGGGACAGGATAATCAGCCCCAGCATTTT. The encoded protein is CSAWPGQDNQPQHF. The chain joins TRBV20-1 to TRBJ1-5; 8 positions agree with TRBD1. Germline values: CDR1 DFQATT, CDR2 SNEGSKA (reference sequence). The CDR3 spans 14 residues. V lost 5 bases, J lost 4 bases, and 7 bases stayed unmatched.